This TCR beta chain was documented in a study of blood T cells in healthy people across ages. Worth noting for this clonotype: Its cognate antigen is unknown. Relative to the germline gene, one junction end is altered; a read error may explain this.

The CDR3 extends over 16 amino acids. CDR1 and CDR2 (germline): SGHRS, YFSETQ. Findings and caveats of the study: Observed TCR beta diversity per million T cells went down as age went up. This fall followed a roughly linear course with age.

A sample-barcoded 5' primer and a J-beta primer mix were used in a second PCR of about 6 to 11 cycles. Every sample produced at least 3 million CDR3-containing paired-end reads. TCRdb reprocessed the 5' RACE reads with MiXCR, giving one entry per CDR3 protein. The sample includes 1.5 million to 2 million distinct CDR3 sequences, around 42% of them seen just once. The sample consisted of blood. The rearrangement links TRBV5-1 to TRBJ1-4; 10 bases align to TRBD1. The TCR comes from a human donor in good health. Written as DNA, the CDR3 is TGCGCCGGCAGCCCGCGGACAGGGGGGACGGATGAAAAACTGTTTTTT. This sequence encodes CAGSPRTGGTDEKLFF.